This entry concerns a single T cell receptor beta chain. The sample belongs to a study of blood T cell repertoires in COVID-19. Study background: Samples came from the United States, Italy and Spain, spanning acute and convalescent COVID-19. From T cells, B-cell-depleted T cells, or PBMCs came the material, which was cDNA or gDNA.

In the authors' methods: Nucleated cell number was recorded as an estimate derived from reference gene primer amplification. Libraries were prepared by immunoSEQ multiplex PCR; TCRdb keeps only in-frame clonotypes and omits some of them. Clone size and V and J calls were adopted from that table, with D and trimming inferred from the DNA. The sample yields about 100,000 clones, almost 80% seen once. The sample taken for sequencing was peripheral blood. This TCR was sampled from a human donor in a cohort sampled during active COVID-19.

The chain's CDR3 is CASSQGQGADTQYF. The CDR3, as DNA: TGTGCCAGCAGCCAAGGACAGGGGGCAGATACGCAGTATTTT. This chain connects TRBV3-1 (or the pseudogene TRBV3-2) to TRBJ2-3; TRBD1 matches 9 bases. The length of the CDR3 is 14 residues. J gave up 4 bases and V 1 base, and 0 bases lay outside the gene matches. Germline-derived CDR1 and CDR2 are LGHDT and YNNKEL (reference sequence).